A selection of T cell receptor beta chains follows, all from one sample in a study of T-cell reconstitution after alpha-beta-depleted transplantation in children. TCRdb recomputed calls from the PCR reads with MiXCR, one row per CDR3 protein. The data show almost 600,000 distinct CDR3 sequences, with approximately 30% seen just once and 30% to 45% held by the top ten. Here the sequenced sample was PBMCs, taken before TCRalphabeta/CD19-depleted stem cell transplant. These receptors came from a boy in the first two years of life with Wiskott-Aldrich syndrome, due to receive a stem cell transplant. Both conserved end residues are part of each CDR3. The D gene is left open where the match is weak. Clone size is given for some rows only: seen once, a few or many times, or a class if the clone is expanded.

DNA,CDR3,D,J,size,V
TGTGCCAGCAGTTATTCCGGGACTAGCGGGTACACAGATACGCAGTATTTT,CASSYSGTSGYTDTQYF,TRBD2,TRBJ2-3,NA,TRBV6-5
TGTGCCATCAGTGCGGGTGCCAAAAATGAAAAACTGTTTTTT,CAISAGAKNEKLFF,NA,TRBJ1-4,few,TRBV10-3
TGTGCCAGCAGTTTATGCGCACTCCATTTTAGCGAGCACAGGTTCGAGCAGTACTTC,CASSLCALHFSEHRFEQYF,NA,TRBJ2-7,few,TRBV28
TGTGCCAGCTCACCGCAGCAACAGGGGACGATGAACACTGAAGCTTTCTTT,CASSPQQQGTMNTEAFF,TRBD1,TRBJ1-1,few,TRBV18
TGCAGCGTGACGACTAGACACTTCCAAGAGACCCAGTACTTC,CSVTTRHFQETQYF,NA,TRBJ2-5,few,TRBV29-1
TGTGCCACCAGCTTAGCAGAGAATCAGCCCCAGCATTTT,CATSLAENQPQHF,NA,TRBJ1-5,NA,TRBV7-6
TGCGCCAGCAGCTTATCCGGGAGCTCAACTAATGAAAAACTGTTTTTT,CASSLSGSSTNEKLFF,NA,TRBJ1-4,NA,TRBV5-1
TGTGCCAGCAGCTTAGCGATAGGGATCACCTACGAGCAGTACTTC,CASSLAIGITYEQYF,NA,TRBJ2-7,NA,TRBV7-8
TGCAGTGCTAGAGATCCAGTCCGGGGGGCGCTGGGGCAGCCCCAGCATTTT,CSARDPVRGALGQPQHF,NA,TRBJ1-5,NA,TRBV20-1
TGTGCCAGCAGCGAGGGGGAGGGCCTCGAGCAGTACTTC,CASSEGEGLEQYF,NA,TRBJ2-7,few,TRBV2
TGTGCCAGCTCACCACTGGCCGATAAAGAGACCCAGTACTTC,CASSPLADKETQYF,NA,TRBJ2-5,NA,TRBV18